The 3 T cell receptor beta chains below all came from one sample that was sequenced in a study of blood T cells in healthy people across ages. It was with a sample-barcoded 5' primer and a J-beta primer mix that a second PCR of roughly 7 to 11 cycles was run. TCRdb fed the 5' RACE reads into MiXCR, producing one record per CDR3 protein. The sample records about 1.6 million distinct CDR3 sequences, around 36% being singletons. Sequencing was performed on blood. The receptors were sampled from a woman aged 25 to 39 in good health.

This clonotype has more than one count but fewer than ten. The rearrangement uses TRBV5-1 and TRBJ2-1; 8 bases fit TRBD2. CDR1 is SGHRS, CDR2 YFSETQ, per germline. The CDR3 runs to 14 residues. Trimming took 4 bases from V and 6 from J; bases not matched to a gene: 6. CDR3 coding DNA: TGCGCCAGCAGCACCGGGACTAGGGGCAATGAGCAGTTCTTC. Translated: CASSTGTRGNEQFF. The full variable domain, rest sourced from reference TRBV5-1 and TRBJ2-1, is KAGVTQTPRYLIKTRGQQVTLSCSPISGHRSVSWYQQTPGQGLQFLFEYFSETQRNKGNFPGRFSGRQFSNSRSEMNVSTLELGDSALYLCASSTGTRGNEQFFGPGTRLTVL.

This clonotype was counted a few times. V usage is TRBV20-1 and J usage is TRBJ1-2; D perhaps matches TRBD1 (5 bases). Germline CDR1 reads DFQATT; CDR2 reads SNEGSKA (reference sequence). CDR3 length: 11 residues. V was trimmed by 7 bases and J by 11 bases, leaving 17 bases between them. The CDR3 coding sequence is TGCAGTGTTTCGGACACCCTCGGATACACCTTC. Its translation is CSVSDTLGYTF.

This clonotype was seen repeatedly, ten times or more. The chain is built from TRBV18 and TRBJ2-7, with unresolved D. The CDR3 covers 13 residues. Deletions cut 4 bases from V and 0 bases from J, with 7 bases between. Germline V gene sequence: CDR1 KGHSH, CDR2 LQKENI. The CDR3 reads CASSLSFSYEQYF. Written as DNA, the CDR3 is TGTGCCAGCTCACTCTCGTTCTCCTACGAGCAGTACTTC.